Shown below are 4 T cell receptor beta chains from a single sample sequenced in a study of beta chain features in type 1 diabetes. Their target antigens are unknown. Study-level points and caveats: Type 1 diabetes patients showed a moderate but significant shortening of TCRB CDR3s in all four CD4+ subsets.

The entirety of the isolated RNA underwent reverse transcription, so expressed TCRB transcripts were sequenced. The method was immunoSEQ multiplex PCR; TCRdb's version includes in-frame clones alone and lacks a portion of them. The sample consists of 500,000 to 650,000 clones, around 12% of them appearing once. The source material was naive CD4+ T cells from blood. These TCRs come from a young man with type 1 diabetes.

This clone was counted only a few times. The genes are TRBV5-1 and TRBJ2-2; TRBD2 agrees at 9 bases. V trimming: 2 bases; J trimming: 9 bases; junction bases outside the gene matches: 11. This CDR3 has 16 amino acids. Germline V gives CDR1 SGHRS, CDR2 YFSETQ. CDR3 region: CASSFASGIRERELFF. The DNA of the CDR3 is TGCGCCAGCAGCTTTGCTAGCGGGATTCGTGAGCGGGAGCTGTTTTTT.

In its sample, this clone was seen a few times. The genes are TRBV7-9 and TRBJ2-5, with a possible D match to TRBD2 (5 bases). The V and J ends lost 1 base and 3 bases respectively, with 12 bases between them. This CDR3 has 15 amino acids. Germline V gene data show CDR1 as SEHNR and CDR2 as FQNEAQ (reference sequence). The CDR3: CASSLGEGAEETQYF. CDR3 in DNA: TGTGCCAGCAGCTTAGGTGAGGGTGCTGAAGAGACCCAGTACTTC.

This clone was recorded a few times. The genes are TRBV7-9 and TRBJ1-2; D possibly corresponds to TRBD1 (5 bases). Per the germline V gene, CDR1 is SEHNR and CDR2 is FQNEAQ (reference sequence). Deletions cut 6 bases from V and 6 bases from J, with 11 bases between. CDR3 length: 12 amino acids. CDR3 sequence: CASSTREDGYTF. CDR3 bases: TGTGCCAGCAGTACCAGGGAGGATGGCTACACCTTC.

This clone came up a few times. In the same sample, other DNA sequences code for this CDR3. This chain connects TRBV7-3 to TRBJ1-1, with D tentatively TRBD1 (6 bases). The germline V and J ends were trimmed by 5 bases and 1 base, with 8 bases remaining between them. The length of the CDR3 is 13 residues. In germline, CDR1 is SGHTA, CDR2 FQGTGA. The CDR3 DNA sequence: TGTGCCAGCAGCCCGACAGGGAACACTGAAGCTTTCTTT. Protein sequence: CASSPTGNTEAFF. Variable domain in full (rest from reference TRBV7-3 and TRBJ1-1): GAGVSQTPSNKVTEKGKYVELRCDPISGHTALYWYRQSLGQGPEFLIYFQGTGAADDSGLPNDRFFAVRPEGSVSTLKIQRTERGDSAVYLCASSPTGNTEAFFGQGTRLTVV.